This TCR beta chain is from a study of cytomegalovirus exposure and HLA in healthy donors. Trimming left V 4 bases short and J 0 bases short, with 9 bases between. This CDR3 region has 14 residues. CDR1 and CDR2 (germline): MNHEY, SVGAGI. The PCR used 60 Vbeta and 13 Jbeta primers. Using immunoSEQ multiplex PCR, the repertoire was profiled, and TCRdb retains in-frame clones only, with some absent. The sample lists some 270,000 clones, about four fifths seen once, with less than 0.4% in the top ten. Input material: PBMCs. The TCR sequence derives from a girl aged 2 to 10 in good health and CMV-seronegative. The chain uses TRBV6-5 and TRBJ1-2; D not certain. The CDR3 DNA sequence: TGTGCCAGCAGTTTTGGCAGAACTAACTATGGCTACACCTTC. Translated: CASSFGRTNYGYTF.